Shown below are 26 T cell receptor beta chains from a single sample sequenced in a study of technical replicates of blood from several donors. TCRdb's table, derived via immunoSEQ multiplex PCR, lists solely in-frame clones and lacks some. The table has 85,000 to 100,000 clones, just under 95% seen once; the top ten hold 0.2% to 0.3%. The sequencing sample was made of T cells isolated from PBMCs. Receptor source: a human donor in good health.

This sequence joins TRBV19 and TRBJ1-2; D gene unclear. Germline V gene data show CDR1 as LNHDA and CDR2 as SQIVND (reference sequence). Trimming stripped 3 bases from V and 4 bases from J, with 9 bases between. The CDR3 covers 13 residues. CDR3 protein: CASSMSFPYGYTF. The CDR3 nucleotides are TGTGCCAGTAGTATGTCTTTCCCCTATGGCTACACCTTC.

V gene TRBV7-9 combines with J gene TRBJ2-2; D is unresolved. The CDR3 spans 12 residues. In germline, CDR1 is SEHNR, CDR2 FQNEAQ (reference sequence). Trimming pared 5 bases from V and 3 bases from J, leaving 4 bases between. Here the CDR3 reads CASSLDTGELFF. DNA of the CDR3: TGTGCCAGCAGCCTCGACACCGGGGAGCTGTTTTTT.

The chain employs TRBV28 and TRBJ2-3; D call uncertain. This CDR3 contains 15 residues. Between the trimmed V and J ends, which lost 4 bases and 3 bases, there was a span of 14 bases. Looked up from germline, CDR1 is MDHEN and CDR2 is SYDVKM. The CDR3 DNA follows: TGTGCCAGCAGTTCCCTGCGGCCGAAAACAGATACGCAGTATTTT. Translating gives CASSSLRPKTDTQYF.

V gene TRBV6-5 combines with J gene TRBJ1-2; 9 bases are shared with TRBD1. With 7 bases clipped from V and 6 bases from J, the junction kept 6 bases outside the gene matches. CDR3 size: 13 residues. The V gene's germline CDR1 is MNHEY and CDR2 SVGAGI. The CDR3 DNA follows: TGTGCCAGCACCCCCGGGACAGGGCATGGCTACACCTTC. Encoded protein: CASTPGTGHGYTF.

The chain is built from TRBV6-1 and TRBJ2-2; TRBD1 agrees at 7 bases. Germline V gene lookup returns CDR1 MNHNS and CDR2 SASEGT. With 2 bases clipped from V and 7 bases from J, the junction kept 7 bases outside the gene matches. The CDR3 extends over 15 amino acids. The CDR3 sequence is CASSEISGGYGELFF. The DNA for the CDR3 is TGTGCCAGCAGTGAAATTTCAGGGGGATACGGGGAGCTGTTTTTT.

CDR3 sequence reads: CASSLMGQGNADTQYF. CDR3 sequence (DNA): TGTGCCAGCAGCTTAATGGGACAGGGGAATGCAGATACGCAGTATTTT. The chain combines TRBV7-2 with TRBJ2-3; 10 bases agree with TRBD1. Germline CDR1 is SGHTA and CDR2 is FQGNSA. J was trimmed by 4 bases and V by 2 bases; bases with no gene match: 6. The CDR3 has 16 residues.

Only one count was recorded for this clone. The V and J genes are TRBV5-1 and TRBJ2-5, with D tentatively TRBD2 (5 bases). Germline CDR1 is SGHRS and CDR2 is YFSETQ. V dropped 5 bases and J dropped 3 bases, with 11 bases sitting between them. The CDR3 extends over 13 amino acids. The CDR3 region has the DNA TGCGCCAGCAGGTGGGAGAGGGAAGAGACCCAGTACTTC. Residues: CASRWEREETQYF.

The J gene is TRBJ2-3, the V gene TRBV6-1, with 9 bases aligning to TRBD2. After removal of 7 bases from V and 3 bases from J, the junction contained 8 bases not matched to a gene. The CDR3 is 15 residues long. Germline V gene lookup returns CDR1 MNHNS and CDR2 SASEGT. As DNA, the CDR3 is TGTGCCAGCACTCCGGTAGCGGGAGAAACAGATACGCAGTATTTT. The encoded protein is CASTPVAGETDTQYF.

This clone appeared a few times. CDR3 nucleotide sequence: TGTGCCAGCAGCTCGCCGGGACAGCGCACCGGGGAGCTGTTTTTT. Encoded protein: CASSSPGQRTGELFF. This sequence joins TRBV7-9 and TRBJ2-2, with 7 nucleotides matching TRBD1. CDR3 length equals 15 residues. V gave up 4 bases and J gave up 4 bases; unmatched junction bases: 6. CDR1 is SEHNR, CDR2 FQNEAQ, per germline (reference sequence).

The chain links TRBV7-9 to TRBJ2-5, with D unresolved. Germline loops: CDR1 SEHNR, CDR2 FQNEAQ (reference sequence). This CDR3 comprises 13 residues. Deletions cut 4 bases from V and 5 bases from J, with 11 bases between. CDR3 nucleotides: TGTGCCAGCAGCTCGTTACGGTTGGAGACCCAGTACTTC. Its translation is CASSSLRLETQYF.

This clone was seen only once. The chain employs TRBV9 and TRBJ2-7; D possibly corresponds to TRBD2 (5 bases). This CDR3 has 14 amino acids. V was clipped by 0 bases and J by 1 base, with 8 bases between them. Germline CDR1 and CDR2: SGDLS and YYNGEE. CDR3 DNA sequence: TGTGCCAGCAGCGTAGGACTACCATCCTACGAGCAGTACTTC. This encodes CASSVGLPSYEQYF.

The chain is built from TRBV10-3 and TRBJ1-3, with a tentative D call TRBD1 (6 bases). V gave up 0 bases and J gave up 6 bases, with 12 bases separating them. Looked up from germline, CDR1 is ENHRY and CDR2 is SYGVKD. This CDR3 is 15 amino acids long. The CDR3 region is CAISESPQGANTIYF. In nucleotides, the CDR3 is TGTGCCATCAGTGAGTCCCCACAGGGAGCAAACACCATATATTTT.

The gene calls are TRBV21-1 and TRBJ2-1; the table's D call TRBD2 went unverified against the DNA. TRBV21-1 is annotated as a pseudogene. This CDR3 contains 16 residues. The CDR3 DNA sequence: TGTGCCAGCAGTCTAGCGGGGTTAAGCTCCTACAATGAGCAGTTCTTC. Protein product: CASSLAGLSSYNEQFF.

CDR3 nucleotides: TGTGCCAGCACCAAAGCCGAGGCAGGGTGGAACGGCAATCAGCCCCAGCATTTT. Protein product: CASTKAEAGWNGNQPQHF. The rearrangement links TRBV21-1 to TRBJ1-5; the D call TRBD1 from the table was never checked on the DNA. TRBV21-1 is a known pseudogene. This CDR3 spans 18 amino acids.

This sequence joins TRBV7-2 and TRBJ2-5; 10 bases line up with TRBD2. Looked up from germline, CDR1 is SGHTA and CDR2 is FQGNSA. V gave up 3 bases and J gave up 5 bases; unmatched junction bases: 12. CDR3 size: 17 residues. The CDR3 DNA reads TGTGCCAGCAGCTTTTATCCTAGCGGGGGCGCGAAGGAGACCCAGTACTTC. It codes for CASSFYPSGGAKETQYF.

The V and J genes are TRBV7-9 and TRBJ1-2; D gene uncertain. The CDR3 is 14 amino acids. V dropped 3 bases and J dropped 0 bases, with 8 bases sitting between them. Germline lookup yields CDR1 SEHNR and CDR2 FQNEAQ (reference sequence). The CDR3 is CASSLSGSNYGYTF. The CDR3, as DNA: TGTGCCAGCAGCTTGTCAGGATCTAACTATGGCTACACCTTC.

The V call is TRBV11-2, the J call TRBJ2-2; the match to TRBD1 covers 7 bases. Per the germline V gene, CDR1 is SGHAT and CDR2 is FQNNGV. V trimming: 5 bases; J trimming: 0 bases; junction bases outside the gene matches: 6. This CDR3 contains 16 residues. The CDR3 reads CASSLQTGSNTGELFF. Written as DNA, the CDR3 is TGTGCCAGCAGCCTACAGACAGGGTCGAACACCGGGGAGCTGTTTTTT.

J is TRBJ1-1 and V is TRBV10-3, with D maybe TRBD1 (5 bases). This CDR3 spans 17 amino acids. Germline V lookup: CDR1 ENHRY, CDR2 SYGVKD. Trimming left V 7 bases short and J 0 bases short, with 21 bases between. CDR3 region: CAIKAGPEVEMNTEAFF. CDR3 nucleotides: TGTGCCATCAAAGCAGGGCCCGAAGTAGAGATGAACACTGAAGCTTTCTTT.

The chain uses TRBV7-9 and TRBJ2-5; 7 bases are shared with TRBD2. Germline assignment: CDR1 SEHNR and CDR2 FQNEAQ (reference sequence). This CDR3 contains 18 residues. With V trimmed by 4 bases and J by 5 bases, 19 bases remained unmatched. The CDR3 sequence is CASSSSTPGLSGRETQYF. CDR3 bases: TGTGCCAGCAGCTCTAGTACCCCCGGGCTGTCCGGGAGGGAGACCCAGTACTTC. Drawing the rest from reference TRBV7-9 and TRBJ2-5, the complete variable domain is DTGVSQNPRHKITKRGQNVTFRCDPISEHNRLYWYRQTLGQGPEFLTYFQNEAQLEKSRLLSDRFSAERPKGSFSTLEIQRTEQGDSAMYLCASSSSTPGLSGRETQYFGPGTRLLVL.

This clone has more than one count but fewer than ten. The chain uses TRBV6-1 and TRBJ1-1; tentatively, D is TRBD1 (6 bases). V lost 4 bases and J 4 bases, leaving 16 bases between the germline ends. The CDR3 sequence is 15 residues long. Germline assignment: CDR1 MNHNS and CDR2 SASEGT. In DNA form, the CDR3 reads TGTGCCAGCAGTGGGCTGGGGGGCGGGGGCACTGAAGCTTTCTTT. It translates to CASSGLGGGGTEAFF.

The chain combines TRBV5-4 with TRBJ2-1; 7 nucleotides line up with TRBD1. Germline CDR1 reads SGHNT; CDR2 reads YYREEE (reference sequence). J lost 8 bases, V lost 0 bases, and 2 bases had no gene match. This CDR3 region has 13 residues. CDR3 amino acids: CASSLARGHEQFF. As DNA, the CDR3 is TGTGCCAGCAGCTTGGCAAGGGGGCATGAGCAGTTCTTC.

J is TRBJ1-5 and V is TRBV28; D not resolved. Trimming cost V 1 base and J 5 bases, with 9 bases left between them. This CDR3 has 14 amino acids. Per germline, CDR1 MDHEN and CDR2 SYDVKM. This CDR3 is CASSLYSSYQPQHF. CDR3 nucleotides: TGTGCCAGCAGTTTATACTCGAGCTATCAGCCCCAGCATTTT.

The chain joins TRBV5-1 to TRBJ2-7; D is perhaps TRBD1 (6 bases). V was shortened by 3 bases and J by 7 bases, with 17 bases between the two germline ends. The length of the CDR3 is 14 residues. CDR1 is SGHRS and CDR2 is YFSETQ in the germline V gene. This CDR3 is CASSSGPGHGEQYF. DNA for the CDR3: TGCGCCAGCAGCTCAGGCCCGGGACACGGGGAGCAGTACTTC. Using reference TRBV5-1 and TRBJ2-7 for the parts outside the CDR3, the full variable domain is KAGVTQTPRYLIKTRGQQVTLSCSPISGHRSVSWYQQTPGQGLQFLFEYFSETQRNKGNFPGRFSGRQFSNSRSEMNVSTLELGDSALYLCASSSGPGHGEQYFGPGTRLTVT.

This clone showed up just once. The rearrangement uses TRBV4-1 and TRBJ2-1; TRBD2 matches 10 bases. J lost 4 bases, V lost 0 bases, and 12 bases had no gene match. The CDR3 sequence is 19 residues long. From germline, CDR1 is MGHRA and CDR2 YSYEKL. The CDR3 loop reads CASSQERGSSGGWYNEQFF. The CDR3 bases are TGCGCCAGCAGCCAAGAGAGGGGAAGTAGCGGGGGGTGGTACAATGAGCAGTTCTTC.

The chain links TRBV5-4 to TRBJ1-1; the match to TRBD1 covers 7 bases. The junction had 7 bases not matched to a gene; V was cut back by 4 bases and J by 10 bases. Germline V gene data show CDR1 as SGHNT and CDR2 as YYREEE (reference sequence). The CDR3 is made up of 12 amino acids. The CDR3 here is CASSTIQGRAFF. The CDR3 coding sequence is TGTGCCAGCAGCACCATACAGGGGAGAGCTTTCTTT.

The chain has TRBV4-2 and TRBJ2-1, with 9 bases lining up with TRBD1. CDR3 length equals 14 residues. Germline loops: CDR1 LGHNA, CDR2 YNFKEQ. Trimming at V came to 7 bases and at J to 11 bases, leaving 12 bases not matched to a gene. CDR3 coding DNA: TGTGCCAGCAACATAGGGACAGGGTCTAATCAGCAGTTCTTC. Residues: CASNIGTGSNQQFF.